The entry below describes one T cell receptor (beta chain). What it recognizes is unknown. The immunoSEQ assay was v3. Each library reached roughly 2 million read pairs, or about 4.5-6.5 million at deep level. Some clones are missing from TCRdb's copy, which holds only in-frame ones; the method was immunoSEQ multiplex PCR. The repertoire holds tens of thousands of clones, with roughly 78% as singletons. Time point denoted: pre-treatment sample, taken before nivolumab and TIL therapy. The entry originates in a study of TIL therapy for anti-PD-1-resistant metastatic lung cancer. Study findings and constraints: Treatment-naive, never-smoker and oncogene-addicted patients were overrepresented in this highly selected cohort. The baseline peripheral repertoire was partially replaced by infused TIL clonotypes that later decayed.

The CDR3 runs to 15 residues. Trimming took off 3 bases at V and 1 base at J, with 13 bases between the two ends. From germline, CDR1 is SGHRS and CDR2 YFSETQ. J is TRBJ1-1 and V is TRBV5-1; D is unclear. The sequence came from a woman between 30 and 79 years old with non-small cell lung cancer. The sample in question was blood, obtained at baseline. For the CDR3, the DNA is TGCGCCAGCAGCTGGCTCAGGCCGTCGAACACTGAAGCTTTCTTT. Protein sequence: CASSWLRPSNTEAFF.